Detailed here is one T cell receptor beta chain. The antigen remains undetermined. The data were obtained in a study of blood T cells in healthy people across ages. The wider study: Template switching retrieved approximately one barcoded beta molecule for each two T cells. Study-level findings and limits: Per-million-T-cell TCR beta diversity fell roughly linearly with age. A conclusive naive versus antigen-experienced comparison was prevented by the unsorted PBMCs.

The sample, around 9.9 milliliters of peripheral blood, was drawn from each donor. Using a J-beta primer mix together with a sample-barcoded 5' primer, a second PCR was run for roughly 7 to 12 cycles. TCRdb reprocessed the 5' RACE reads via MiXCR and lists one record per CDR3 protein. The sample includes around 2 million distinct CDR3 sequences, roughly 43% seen only once; the top ten take 23%. The V segment lost 7 bases and the J segment 3 bases; nucleotides outside the gene matches: 14. Germline CDR1 MNHNS, CDR2 SASEGT. The CDR3 is made up of 17 amino acids. The sequencing sample was made of blood. This clonotype originated in a human donor in good health. The V call is TRBV6-1, the J call TRBJ2-3, with TRBD2 matching over 9 bases. DNA of the CDR3: TGTGCCAGCACCTCAGGGGTGGCTAGCGGGGTAACAGATACGCAGTATTTT. Translation gives CASTSGVASGVTDTQYF.